One sample yielded the 2 T cell receptor beta chains listed below, sequenced in a study of blood T cells in healthy people across ages. A second PCR, run for roughly 7 to 12 cycles, used a sample-barcoded 5' primer plus a J-beta primer mix. MiXCR, applied by TCRdb to the 5' RACE reads, yields one record per CDR3 protein. The sample shows more than 500,000 distinct CDR3 sequences, 27% of them seen only once. The sample was also reused in another study, on T cells of mothers and their children.

Material for sequencing was blood. Receptor source: a boy aged 2 to 10 in good health.

The rearrangement joins TRBV6-5 to TRBJ1-2; D gene uncertain. V shed 8 bases and J shed 8 bases, with 12 bases lying between them. The CDR3 loop spans 11 amino acids. Germline CDR1 is MNHEY and CDR2 is SVGAGI. The CDR3 loop is CASGSSLGYTF. The CDR3 DNA follows: TGTGCCAGCGGTTCGAGTCTGGGCTACACCTTC.

This clonotype turned up a few times. The CDR3 spells CASSPPGHGELFF. The DNA for the CDR3 is TGTGCCAGCAGCCCCCCGGGCCACGGGGAGCTGTTTTTT. V is TRBV7-3 and J is TRBJ2-2; the D is unclear. V was cut by 5 bases and J by 7 bases, with 11 bases left in between. This CDR3 region has 13 residues. Germline lookup yields CDR1 SGHTA and CDR2 FQGTGA.